Detailed here is one TCR beta chain. This entry is derived from a study of PD-L1 blockade in urothelial cancer. Germline CDR1 is LNHDA and CDR2 is SQIVND (reference sequence). Unmatched junction bases numbered 8, after V lost 7 bases and J lost 3 bases. The CDR3 sequence is 16 residues long. The data were produced by immunoSEQ multiplex PCR, yet TCRdb's version contains in-frame clones alone and is incomplete. The sample lists about 20,000 clones, 80% to 90% seen once, with 3.5% to 4.5% in the top ten. The receptor comes from a man aged 45-65 years with urothelial cancer. Specimen: PBMCs, collected around atezolizumab (anti-PD-L1) treatment. The chain carries TRBV19 and TRBJ2-6; TRBD2 matches at 8 bases. The CDR3 region is CASTRGLALGANVLTF. In nucleotides, the CDR3 is TGTGCCAGTACCCGAGGACTAGCTCTTGGGGCCAACGTCCTGACTTTC.